A selection of T cell receptor beta chains follows, all from one sample in a study of blood T cell repertoires in COVID-19. Data came from immunoSEQ multiplex PCR; TCRdb stores just in-frame clones and leaves some out. Of some 220,000 clones in the sample, around 90% were seen once. Sequencing was performed on PBMCs or T cells enriched from blood (not recorded which). The receptors shown here come from a young woman who had recovered from COVID-19. Each CDR3 is given with its conserved first and last residue. A D gene is named only where the DNA matches it firmly. Expanded clones get a size class; other rows say once, few or many, or leave the size out.

cdr3_length | d_call | j_call | v_call | clone_size | cdr3_nt | cdr3_aa
16 | TRBD1 | TRBJ1-1 | TRBV4-1 | few | TGCGCCAGCAAACCCGGACAGGGCAGACATGGAACTGAAGCTTTCTTT | CASKPGQGRHGTEAFF
17 | . | TRBJ1-3 | TRBV7-9 | once | TGTGCCAGCAGCTTAGGCCTAACAGGGAGCTCTGGAAACACCATATATTTT | CASSLGLTGSSGNTIYF
14 | . | TRBJ2-5 | TRBV11-2 | . | TGTGCCAGCAGCTTCCTCCCGGGGGTAGAGACCCAGTACTTC | CASSFLPGVETQYF
13 | . | TRBJ1-2 | TRBV2 | . | TGTGCCAGCCTGGCAGGGGAAACCTATGGCTACACCTTC | CASLAGETYGYTF
15 | . | TRBJ2-7 | TRBV9 | . | TGTGCCAGCAGCGTTACGGGGGGCTCAGTGCACGAGCAGTACTTC | CASSVTGGSVHEQYF
14 | . | TRBJ1-1 | TRBV29-1 | . | TGCAGCGTTGCAGGGGCAAATTTGAACACTGAAGCTTTCTTT | CSVAGANLNTEAFF
17 | TRBD2 | TRBJ2-3 | TRBV7-8 | . | TGTGCCAGCAGCAAAGGGACTAGCGGGGGACACACAGATACGCAGTATTTT | CASSKGTSGGHTDTQYF
14 | . | TRBJ1-4 | TRBV5-4 | . | TGTGCCAGCAGCTTAAGAGGGGGTGATGAAAAACTGTTTTTT | CASSLRGGDEKLFF
17 | TRBD1 | TRBJ1-6 | TRBV7-2 | once | TGTGCCAGCAGCAAGCCGGACGCAGGGGGCAGTAATTCACCCCTCCACTTT | CASSKPDAGGSNSPLHF
15 | TRBD2 | TRBJ2-1 | TRBV5-1 | . | TGCGCCAGCAGCTCGCGGGGGGGCTCCTACAATGAGCAGTTCTTC | CASSSRGGSYNEQFF
13 | . | TRBJ1-1 | TRBV5-8 | . | TGTGCCAGCAGCTTGAGGGGAGGCACTGAAGCTTTCTTT | CASSLRGGTEAFF
14 | . | TRBJ2-7 | TRBV27 | . | TGTGCCAGCAGTACGGACAGCTCACCCGACGAGCAGTACTTC | CASSTDSSPDEQYF
18 | . | TRBJ1-3 | TRBV4-3 | . | TGCGCCAGCAGCCAAGGACCCGGGGGGGGAAACTCTGGAAACACCATATATTTT | CASSQGPGGGNSGNTIYF
15 | TRBD2 | TRBJ2-1 | TRBV6-5 | . | TGTGCCAGCACCCCGCCCCGGGGGGGAGCCAATGAGCAGTTCTTC | CASTPPRGGANEQFF
12 | TRBD1 | TRBJ2-1 | TRBV19 | . | TGTGCCAGTAGTGGACAGGGTCGGGAGCAGTTCTTC | CASSGQGREQFF
16 | . | TRBJ1-6 | TRBV14 | . | TGTGCCAGCAGCCTGAGCGGGGCGGGGGTTTATTCACCCCTCCACTTT | CASSLSGAGVYSPLHF
15 | . | TRBJ2-7 | TRBV7-8 | . | TGTGCCAGCAGCCGAGGGGGCGGACTATCTTGGGAGCAGTACTTC | CASSRGGGLSWEQYF
15 | . | TRBJ2-1 | TRBV27 | few | TGTGCCAGCCGAACCGCTGGAGAGGAATACAATGAGCAGTTCTTC | CASRTAGEEYNEQFF
16 | TRBD2 | TRBJ2-3 | TRBV19 | . | TGTGCCAGTAGTATAGGTGGCGGGGGGGGCACGGATACGCAGTATTTT | CASSIGGGGGTDTQYF
15 | . | TRBJ2-2 | TRBV5-1 | . | TGCGCCAGCAGCTTGTGGAGCGTTGACACCGGGGAGCTGTTTTTT | CASSLWSVDTGELFF
17 | TRBD2 | TRBJ2-3 | TRBV6-1 | . | TGTGCCAGCAGTGAAAGTCGGAGCGGGGGACACACAGATACGCAGTATTTT | CASSESRSGGHTDTQYF
17 | TRBD2 | TRBJ2-1 | TRBV27 | . | TGTGCCAGCGCAGCCAGCGGGGGGGTCTACTCCTACAATGAGCAGTTCTTC | CASAASGGVYSYNEQFF
16 | TRBD1 | TRBJ2-2 | TRBV11-2 | . | TGTGCCAGCAGCTTACCCGACAGGGCCCAAACCGGGGAGCTGTTTTTT | CASSLPDRAQTGELFF
16 | . | TRBJ2-3 | TRBV29-1 | . | TGCAGCGTTGAAGCACCCCGCGAGGGATGGACAGATACGCAGTATTTT | CSVEAPREGWTDTQYF
15 | TRBD1 | TRBJ2-1 | TRBV5-1 | . | TGCGCCAGCAGCCGGACCGGGACAGGGAACAATGAGCAGTTCTTC | CASSRTGTGNNEQFF
13 | . | TRBJ2-5 | TRBV2 | . | TGTGCCAGCCAAAAGGAGGTCGAAGAGACCCAGTACTTC | CASQKEVEETQYF
16 | TRBD1 | TRBJ2-1 | TRBV3-1/TRBV3-2 | . | TGTGCCAGCAGCCACCCCGGGCAGGGGGCAGAAAATGAGCAGTTCTTC | CASSHPGQGAENEQFF
14 | TRBD1 | TRBJ1-4 | TRBV7-9 | . | TGTGCCAGCAGCTCCGGGACAGGGGGCGAAAAACTGTTTTTT | CASSSGTGGEKLFF
13 | . | TRBJ2-5 | TRBV6-5 | . | TGTGCCAGCAGCCTCCCCAGGGAAGAGACCCAGTACTTC | CASSLPREETQYF
18 | TRBD1 | TRBJ1-2 | TRBV19 | . | TGTGCCAGTAGTGGCCTTGTGGGACAGGTCTGGTGGAACTATGGCTACACCTTC | CASSGLVGQVWWNYGYTF
14 | . | TRBJ1-4 | TRBV6-5 | . | TGTGCCCGTCGCGGGGGCGGGGGGAGTGAAAAACTGTTTTTT | CARRGGGGSEKLFF
14 | . | TRBJ2-1 | TRBV13 | . | TGTGCCAGCAGCTTAGTTTACGGTTACAATGAGCAGTTCTTC | CASSLVYGYNEQFF
15 | TRBD1 | TRBJ2-3 | TRBV5-1 | . | TGCGCCAGCAGCCCAGGACAGGGAAGCACAGATACGCAGTATTTT | CASSPGQGSTDTQYF
13 | . | TRBJ1-1 | TRBV5-1 | . | TGCGCCAGCAGCGTAGGGGCCAACACTGAAGCTTTCTTT | CASSVGANTEAFF
17 | TRBD1 | TRBJ1-6 | TRBV19 | . | TGTGCCAGTAGTCCGGACAGGGCAGTGATGGGTAATTCACCCCTCCACTTT | CASSPDRAVMGNSPLHF
14 | TRBD1 | TRBJ2-7 | TRBV15 | . | TGTGCCACCAGCAAGACGGGACAGGGCGACGAGCAGTACTTC | CATSKTGQGDEQYF
14 | TRBD1 | TRBJ1-1 | TRBV7-2 | . | TGTGCCAGCAGACCGGGACAGGCGAACACTGAAGCTTTCTTT | CASRPGQANTEAFF
15 | TRBD1 | TRBJ2-5 | TRBV6-1 | once | TGTGCCAGCAGTGAATACAGGGGCGCGGGAGAGACCCAGTACTTC | CASSEYRGAGETQYF
15 | TRBD1 | TRBJ1-2 | TRBV14 | . | TGTGCCAGCAAGAGGGGACCAGGGGGTGTCTATGGCTACACCTTC | CASKRGPGGVYGYTF
17 | . | TRBJ2-7 | TRBV7-2 | . | TGTGCCAGCAGCATCCCACGAGACAGGTTCAGCTCCTACGAGCAGTACTTC | CASSIPRDRFSSYEQYF
11 | TRBD1 | TRBJ2-7 | TRBV27 | . | TGTGCCAGCAAAAGGGGGCACGAGCAGTACTTC | CASKRGHEQYF
14 | . | TRBJ2-7 | TRBV29-1 | once | TGCAGCGTTGAAGTCAGGGGTTGGAACTACGAGCAGTACTTC | CSVEVRGWNYEQYF
19 | TRBD1 | TRBJ1-5 | TRBV5-5 | once | TGTGCCAGCAGCAGTTTACCGGGACAGAATACATATAGCAATCAGCCCCAGCATTTT | CASSSLPGQNTYSNQPQHF
13 | TRBD1 | TRBJ1-2 | TRBV2 | few | TGTGCCAGCAGTGAACAGGGGGATTATGGCTACACCTTC | CASSEQGDYGYTF
16 | . | TRBJ1-6 | TRBV7-9 | . | TGTGCCAGCAGTAGAGGGCAGGGGCAGGGTAATTCACCCCTCCACTTT | CASSRGQGQGNSPLHF
16 | TRBD1 | TRBJ2-7 | TRBV5-7 | . | TGTGCCAGCAGCTTAGGCCGGGACAGCATCATATACGAGCAGTACTTC | CASSLGRDSIIYEQYF
16 | TRBD1 | TRBJ1-2 | TRBV7-3 | . | TGTGCCAGCAGCTTGACACCGGGACAGGGAATTAATGGCTACACCTTC | CASSLTPGQGINGYTF
17 | TRBD1 | TRBJ1-1 | TRBV5-1 | . | TGCGCCAGCAGCTCCCGACCGACAGGGACTTGGGACACTGAAGCTTTCTTT | CASSSRPTGTWDTEAFF
14 | . | TRBJ1-1 | TRBV19 | few | TGTGCCAGTAGTATAGGTTCTGTCGACACTGAAGCTTTCTTT | CASSIGSVDTEAFF
16 | TRBD1 | TRBJ2-7 | TRBV12-5 | . | TGTGCTAGTGGAACTTTAACCGGGACAGCTATCTACGAGCAGTACTTC | CASGTLTGTAIYEQYF
15 | TRBD1 | TRBJ1-5 | TRBV15 | . | TGTGCCACCAGCAGAGATCGAGGGGGCGGTCAGCCCCAGCATTTT | CATSRDRGGGQPQHF
13 | . | TRBJ1-4 | TRBV18 | . | TGTGCCAGCTCACCGACACAGAAAGAAAAACTGTTTTTT | CASSPTQKEKLFF
16 | TRBD2 | TRBJ2-1 | TRBV2 | . | TGTGCCAGCAGTGCCCCTAGCGGGGGGGCCAGGAATGAGCAGTTCTTC | CASSAPSGGARNEQFF
20 | TRBD2 | TRBJ2-2 | TRBV11-2 | . | TGTGCCAGCAGCTTAGATCCCCTAGCGGGGGGGCTGGGCTACACCGGGGAGCTGTTTTTT | CASSLDPLAGGLGYTGELFF
13 | . | TRBJ1-4 | TRBV18 | once | TGTGCCAGCTCACTTGACAGAGATGAAAAACTGTTTTTT | CASSLDRDEKLFF
17 | TRBD2 | TRBJ2-1 | TRBV4-3 | . | TGCGCCAGCAGCCAAGCTTTTCGGGGGGGCCAATACAATGAGCAGTTCTTC | CASSQAFRGGQYNEQFF
16 | TRBD1 | TRBJ1-6 | TRBV4-3 | . | TGCGCCAGCAGCCAAGACGGGACAGGGGGCAATTCACCCCTCCACTTT | CASSQDGTGGNSPLHF
14 | . | TRBJ1-2 | TRBV5-1 | . | TGCGCCAGCAGCTTGGATGGAGGCGCCTATGGCTACACCTTC | CASSLDGGAYGYTF